This TCR beta chain was captured by sequencing in a study of blood T cell repertoires in COVID-19. Study summary: In each case, the material was cDNA or gDNA derived from T cells, B-cell-depleted T cells, or PBMCs.

V shed 6 bases and J shed 1 base, with 10 bases lying between them. Germline CDR1 LNHNV, CDR2 YYDKDF (reference sequence). The CDR3 consists of 14 residues. As handled by the study authors: Quantification of nucleated cells was approximated via reference gene primer amplification. The assay was immunoSEQ multiplex PCR, and TCRdb's table has in-frame clones only and misses some. The DNA gave D and trimming, while V, J and clone size come from that table. The sample carries almost 200,000 clones, roughly nine tenths recorded once. Material for sequencing was peripheral blood. The sequence was collected from a woman aged 70-85 years with acute or convalescent COVID-19. The rearrangement links TRBV15 to TRBJ1-5; no clear D gene. The CDR3 nucleotides are TGTGCCACCAGTCGCGAGATAAGCAATCAGCCCCAGCATTTT. Encoded protein: CATSREISNQPQHF.